The entry below gives a single T cell receptor (beta chain) sequence along with its context. Its antigen is still unknown. 13 Jbeta primers and 60 Vbeta primers were used for the PCR. Profiling relied on immunoSEQ multiplex PCR, and the TCRdb table lists in-frame clones only, not all of them. The top ten hold approximately 2% of the sample, which has 150,000 to 250,000 clones, around three quarters seen once. The data were taken from a study of cytomegalovirus exposure and HLA in healthy donors. Study details: T cells numbering around 190 million yielded 95 million to 140 million unique TCR beta sequences in an earlier analysis. Study results and caveats: Upon later analysis, TCR association rates were observed to vary by HLA locus, being highest for DRB1 and lowest for HLA-C.

The V gene's germline CDR1 is SGHRS and CDR2 YFSETQ. J lost 0 bases, V lost 4 bases, and 1 base had no gene match. The CDR3 length is 13 residues. This clonotype originated in a man aged 25 to 40 in good health and CMV-seronegative. Sequenced input: PBMCs. The chain employs TRBV5-1 and TRBJ2-7; 7 bases match TRBD1. The CDR3, as DNA: TGCGCCAGCAGCGGGGACAGCTCCTACGAGCAGTACTTC. Its translation is CASSGDSSYEQYF.